This T cell receptor beta chain was obtained from a study of blood T cell repertoires in COVID-19. TCRdb's table, derived via immunoSEQ multiplex PCR, lists solely in-frame clones and lacks some. The table shows 150,000 to 200,000 clones, with approximately 85% occurring only once. V was clipped by 1 base and J by 0 bases, with 8 bases between them. This CDR3 is built from 15 residues. CDR1 SGHTA and CDR2 FQGNSA come from the germline V gene. The gene calls are TRBV7-2 and TRBJ2-3; tentative D call: TRBD2 (6 bases). The receptor was isolated from a woman older than 75 with acute or convalescent COVID-19. Source material: peripheral blood. CDR3 nucleotide sequence: TGTGCCAGCAGCTTAGGCGGGGCTAGCACAGATACGCAGTATTTT. It encodes CASSLGGASTDTQYF.